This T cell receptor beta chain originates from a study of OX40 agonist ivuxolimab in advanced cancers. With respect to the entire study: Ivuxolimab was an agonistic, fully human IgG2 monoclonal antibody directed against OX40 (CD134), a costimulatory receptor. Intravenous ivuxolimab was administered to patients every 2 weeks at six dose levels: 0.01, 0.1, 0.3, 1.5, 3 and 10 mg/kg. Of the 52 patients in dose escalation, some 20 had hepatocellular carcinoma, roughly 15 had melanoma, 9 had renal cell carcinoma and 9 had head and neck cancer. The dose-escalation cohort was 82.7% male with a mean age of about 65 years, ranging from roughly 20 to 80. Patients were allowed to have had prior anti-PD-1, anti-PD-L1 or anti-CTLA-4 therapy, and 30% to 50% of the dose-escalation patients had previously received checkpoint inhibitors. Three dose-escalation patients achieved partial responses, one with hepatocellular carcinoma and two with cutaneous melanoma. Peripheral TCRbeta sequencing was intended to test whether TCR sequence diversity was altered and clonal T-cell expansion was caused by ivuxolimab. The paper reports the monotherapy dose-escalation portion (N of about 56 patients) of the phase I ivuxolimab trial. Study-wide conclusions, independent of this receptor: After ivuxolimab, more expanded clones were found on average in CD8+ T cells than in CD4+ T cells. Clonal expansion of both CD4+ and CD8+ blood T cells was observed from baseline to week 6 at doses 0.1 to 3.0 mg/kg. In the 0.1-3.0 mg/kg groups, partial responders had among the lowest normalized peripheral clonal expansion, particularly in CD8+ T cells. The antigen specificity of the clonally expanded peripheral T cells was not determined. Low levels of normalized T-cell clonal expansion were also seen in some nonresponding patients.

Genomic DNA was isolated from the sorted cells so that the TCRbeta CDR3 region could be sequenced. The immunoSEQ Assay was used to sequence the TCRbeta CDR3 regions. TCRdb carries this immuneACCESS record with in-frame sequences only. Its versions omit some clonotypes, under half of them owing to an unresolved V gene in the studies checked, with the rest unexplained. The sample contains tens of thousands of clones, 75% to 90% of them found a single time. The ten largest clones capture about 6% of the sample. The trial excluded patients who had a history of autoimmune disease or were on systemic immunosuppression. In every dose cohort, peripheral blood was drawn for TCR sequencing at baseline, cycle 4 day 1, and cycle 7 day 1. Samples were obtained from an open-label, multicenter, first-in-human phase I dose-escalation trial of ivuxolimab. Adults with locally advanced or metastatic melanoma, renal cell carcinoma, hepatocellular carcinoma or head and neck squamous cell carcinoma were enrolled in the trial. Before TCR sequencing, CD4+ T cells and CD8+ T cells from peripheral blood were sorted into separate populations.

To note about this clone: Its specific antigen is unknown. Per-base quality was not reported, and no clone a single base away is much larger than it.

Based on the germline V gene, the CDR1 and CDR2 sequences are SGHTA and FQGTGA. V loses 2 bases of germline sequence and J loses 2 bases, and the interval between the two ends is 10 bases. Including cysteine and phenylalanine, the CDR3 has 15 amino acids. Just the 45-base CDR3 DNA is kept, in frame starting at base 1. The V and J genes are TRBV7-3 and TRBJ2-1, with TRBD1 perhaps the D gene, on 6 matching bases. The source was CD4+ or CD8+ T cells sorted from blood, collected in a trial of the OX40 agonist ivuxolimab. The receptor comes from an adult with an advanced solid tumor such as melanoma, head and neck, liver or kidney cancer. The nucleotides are TGTGCCAGCAGCTTATCCAGGGGCCCCTACAATGAGCAGTTCTTC. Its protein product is CASSLSRGPYNEQFF. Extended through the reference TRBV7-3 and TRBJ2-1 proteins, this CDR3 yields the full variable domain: GAGVSQTPSNKVTEKGKYVELRCDPISGHTALYWYRQSLGQGPEFLIYFQGTGAADDSGLPNDRFFAVRPEGSVSTLKIQRTERGDSAVYLCASSLSRGPYNEQFFGPGTRLTVL.